Listed below are T cell receptor beta chains from one sample, sequenced in a study of cytomegalovirus exposure and HLA in healthy donors. The protocol was immunoSEQ multiplex PCR, while the TCRdb copy is restricted to in-frame clones and leaves out a portion. The table has around 99,000 clones, around 77% seen once. Sequencing input: PBMCs. These TCRs come from a male donor in good health and CMV-seronegative. The CDR3 runs from the conserved cysteine through the conserved F or W. The D gene is left open where the match is weak. Clone size is given for some rows only: seen once, a few or many times, or a class if the clone is expanded.

v_call: TRBV15; j_call: TRBJ2-2; d_call: -; clone_size: -; cdr3_aa: CATSSLSRVTGELFF; cdr3_nt: TGTGCCACCAGCAGCCTATCCAGGGTCACCGGGGAGCTGTTTTTT
v_call: TRBV11-2; j_call: TRBJ2-5; d_call: TRBD2; clone_size: -; cdr3_aa: CASSLLGLAGPGYQETQYF; cdr3_nt: TGTGCCAGCAGCTTACTAGGCCTAGCGGGGCCAGGATACCAAGAGACCCAGTACTTC
v_call: TRBV15; j_call: TRBJ1-4; d_call: TRBD1; clone_size: -; cdr3_aa: CATSRSGTVLRATNEKLFF; cdr3_nt: TGTGCCACCAGCAGATCCGGGACAGTGTTAAGAGCAACTAATGAAAAACTGTTTTTT
v_call: TRBV7-9; j_call: TRBJ2-5; d_call: TRBD2; clone_size: -; cdr3_aa: CASSDRDYQKETQYF; cdr3_nt: TGTGCCAGCAGCGACCGGGACTATCAAAAAGAGACCCAGTACTTC
v_call: TRBV2; j_call: TRBJ2-7; d_call: TRBD2; clone_size: -; cdr3_aa: CASSGTSATGLYEQYF; cdr3_nt: TGTGCCAGCAGTGGGACTAGCGCGACAGGCCTCTACGAGCAGTACTTC
v_call: TRBV2; j_call: TRBJ2-7; d_call: TRBD2; clone_size: -; cdr3_aa: CASSGTSGSYEQYF; cdr3_nt: TGTGCCAGCAGTGGGACTAGCGGCTCCTACGAGCAGTACTTC
v_call: TRBV10-1; j_call: TRBJ2-5; d_call: -; clone_size: -; cdr3_aa: CASSGSIQETQYF; cdr3_nt: TGCGCCAGCAGTGGGAGTATCCAAGAGACCCAGTACTTC
v_call: TRBV7-9; j_call: TRBJ1-3; d_call: -; clone_size: -; cdr3_aa: CASSPKDTESGNTIYF; cdr3_nt: TGTGCCAGCAGCCCCAAGGACACCGAATCTGGAAACACCATATATTTT
v_call: TRBV13; j_call: TRBJ2-7; d_call: -; clone_size: -; cdr3_aa: CASSSRLYSYEQYF; cdr3_nt: TGTGCCAGCAGCTCCCGACTATATTCCTACGAGCAGTACTTC
v_call: TRBV2; j_call: TRBJ1-1; d_call: -; clone_size: few; cdr3_aa: CATLRALTRGAFF; cdr3_nt: TGTGCCACCCTTCGCGCACTCACCCGGGGAGCTTTCTTT
v_call: TRBV6-1; j_call: TRBJ1-5; d_call: TRBD1; clone_size: -; cdr3_aa: CASKGQGSGNQPQHF; cdr3_nt: TGTGCCAGCAAGGGACAGGGGTCTGGCAATCAGCCCCAGCATTTT
v_call: TRBV19; j_call: TRBJ2-7; d_call: TRBD2; clone_size: -; cdr3_aa: CASGGGSYEQYF; cdr3_nt: TGTGCCAGCGGCGGGGGATCCTACGAGCAGTACTTC
v_call: TRBV19; j_call: TRBJ1-5; d_call: -; clone_size: -; cdr3_aa: CASNREGTGLNQPQHF; cdr3_nt: TGTGCCAGTAATCGGGAAGGTACAGGGCTGAATCAGCCCCAGCATTTT
v_call: TRBV7-9; j_call: TRBJ2-1; d_call: TRBD2; clone_size: -; cdr3_aa: CASSKGTSGNNEQFF; cdr3_nt: TGTGCCAGCAGTAAAGGGACTAGCGGAAACAATGAGCAGTTCTTC
v_call: TRBV27; j_call: TRBJ2-7; d_call: TRBD1; clone_size: -; cdr3_aa: CASSPRTGGAYEQYF; cdr3_nt: TGTGCCAGCAGTCCCCGGACAGGGGGCGCGTACGAGCAGTACTTC
v_call: TRBV5-1; j_call: TRBJ1-5; d_call: TRBD1; clone_size: few; cdr3_aa: CASSSSGGNQPQHF; cdr3_nt: TGCGCCAGCAGCTCGTCAGGGGGAAATCAGCCCCAGCATTTT
v_call: TRBV5-1; j_call: TRBJ2-7; d_call: TRBD1; clone_size: -; cdr3_aa: CASGHFPGQGWEQYF; cdr3_nt: TGCGCCAGCGGACATTTTCCGGGACAGGGTTGGGAGCAGTACTTC
v_call: TRBV5-1; j_call: TRBJ2-1; d_call: TRBD2; clone_size: -; cdr3_aa: CASIKLAGALNEQFF; cdr3_nt: TGCGCCAGCATCAAACTAGCGGGAGCCCTCAATGAGCAGTTCTTC
v_call: TRBV7-2; j_call: TRBJ1-5; d_call: -; clone_size: -; cdr3_aa: CASSLNSGHSNQPQHF; cdr3_nt: TGTGCCAGCAGCTTAAATTCAGGCCATAGCAATCAGCCCCAGCATTTT
v_call: TRBV5-1; j_call: TRBJ2-2; d_call: -; clone_size: -; cdr3_aa: CASSLAGPNTGELFF; cdr3_nt: TGCGCCAGCAGCTTGGCTGGCCCTAACACCGGGGAGCTGTTTTTT
v_call: TRBV11-3; j_call: TRBJ2-1; d_call: -; clone_size: -; cdr3_aa: CASSFEESLQQFF; cdr3_nt: TGTGCCAGCAGCTTCGAGGAGTCTCTTCAGCAGTTCTTC
v_call: TRBV7-2; j_call: TRBJ1-1; d_call: TRBD1; clone_size: -; cdr3_aa: CASSLGGQGAPNTEAFF; cdr3_nt: TGTGCCAGCAGCTTAGGGGGACAGGGGGCCCCGAACACTGAAGCTTTCTTT
v_call: TRBV6-5; j_call: TRBJ1-1; d_call: -; clone_size: -; cdr3_aa: CASSALGENTEAFF; cdr3_nt: TGTGCCAGCAGTGCCCTAGGAGAGAACACTGAAGCTTTCTTT
v_call: TRBV5-5; j_call: TRBJ2-2; d_call: -; clone_size: -; cdr3_aa: CASSLSSGTGELFF; cdr3_nt: TGTGCCAGCAGCTTGTCATCCGGCACCGGGGAGCTGTTTTTT
v_call: TRBV7-2; j_call: TRBJ2-7; d_call: TRBD2; clone_size: -; cdr3_aa: CASSWGASGSTYEQYF; cdr3_nt: TGTGCCAGCAGCTGGGGAGCTAGCGGGAGTACCTACGAGCAGTACTTC
v_call: TRBV10-3; j_call: TRBJ2-3; d_call: TRBD1; clone_size: few; cdr3_aa: CAISPGQGGRDTQYF; cdr3_nt: TGTGCCATCAGTCCGGGACAGGGGGGGAGAGATACGCAGTATTTT
v_call: TRBV29-1; j_call: TRBJ2-2; d_call: TRBD1; clone_size: -; cdr3_aa: CSVAPATGFSGELFF; cdr3_nt: TGCAGCGTTGCCCCCGCGACAGGGTTTTCCGGGGAGCTGTTTTTT
v_call: TRBV5-1; j_call: TRBJ2-1; d_call: TRBD2; clone_size: -; cdr3_aa: CASSSSGSLQNEQFF; cdr3_nt: TGCGCCAGCAGCTCTAGCGGGAGTTTGCAAAATGAGCAGTTCTTC
v_call: TRBV5-1; j_call: TRBJ2-7; d_call: -; clone_size: -; cdr3_aa: CASSLERGTYEQYF; cdr3_nt: TGCGCCAGCAGCTTGGAAAGGGGTACATACGAGCAGTACTTC
v_call: TRBV2; j_call: TRBJ1-3; d_call: -; clone_size: -; cdr3_aa: CARNRVDGNTIYF; cdr3_nt: TGTGCCAGAAACAGGGTCGATGGAAACACCATATATTTT